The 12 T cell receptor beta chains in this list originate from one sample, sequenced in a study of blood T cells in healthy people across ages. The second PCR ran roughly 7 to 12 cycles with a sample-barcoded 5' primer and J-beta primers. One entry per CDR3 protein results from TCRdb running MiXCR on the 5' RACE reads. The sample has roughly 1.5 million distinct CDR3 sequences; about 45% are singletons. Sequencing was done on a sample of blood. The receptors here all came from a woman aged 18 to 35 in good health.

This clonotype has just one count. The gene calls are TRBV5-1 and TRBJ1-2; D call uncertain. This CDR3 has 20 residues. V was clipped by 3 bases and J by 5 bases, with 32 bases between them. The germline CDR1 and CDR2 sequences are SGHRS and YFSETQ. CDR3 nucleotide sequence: TGCGCCAGCAGCTCCCTCCGGGGTCTTTCAACGGACGGGTCGAGGTATGGCTACACCTTC. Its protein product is CASSSLRGLSTDGSRYGYTF.

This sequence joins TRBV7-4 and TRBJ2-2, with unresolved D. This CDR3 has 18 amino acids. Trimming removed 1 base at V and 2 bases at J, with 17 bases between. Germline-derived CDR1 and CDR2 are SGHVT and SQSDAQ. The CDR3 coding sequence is TGTGCCAGCAGCTTAGTCCCCTTGACGGGCCTAAACACCGGGGAGCTGTTTTTT. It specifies CASSLVPLTGLNTGELFF.

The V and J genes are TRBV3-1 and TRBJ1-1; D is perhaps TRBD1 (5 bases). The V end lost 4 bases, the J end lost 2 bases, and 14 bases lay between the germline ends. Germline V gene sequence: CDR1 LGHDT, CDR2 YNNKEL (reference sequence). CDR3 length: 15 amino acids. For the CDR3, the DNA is TGTGCCAGCAGCCCTTTTAGGGGATTAAACACTGAAGCTTTCTTT. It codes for CASSPFRGLNTEAFF.

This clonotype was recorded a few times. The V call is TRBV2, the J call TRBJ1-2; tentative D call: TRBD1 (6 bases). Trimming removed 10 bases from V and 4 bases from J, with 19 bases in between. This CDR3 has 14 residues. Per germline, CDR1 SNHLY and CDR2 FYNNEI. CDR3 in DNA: TGTGCCATCCAAGGGGGGCGGAGAGGCTATGGCTACACCTTC. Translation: CAIQGGRRGYGYTF. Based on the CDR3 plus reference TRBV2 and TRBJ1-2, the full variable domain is EPEVTQTPSHQVTQMGQEVILRCVPISNHLYFYWYRQILGQKVEFLVSFYNNEISEKSEIFDDQFSVERPDGSNFTLKIRSTKLEDSAMYFCAIQGGRRGYGYTFGSGTRLTVV.

DNA of the CDR3: TGTGCCATCAGTGATGACAGGAGTCCCACCAGGGAGACCCGGTTCTTC. Amino acids: CAISDDRSPTRETRFF. The chain joins TRBV10-3 to TRBJ2-1; weak D call: TRBD1 (6 bases). The CDR3 is 16 amino acids. Germline V gene data show CDR1 as ENHRY and CDR2 as SYGVKD. The V end was cut by 3 bases, the J end by 15 bases, with 27 bases between.

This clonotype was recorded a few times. CDR3 sequence: CASVGRTGGRSGYTF. CDR3 bases: TGTGCCAGCGTAGGAAGAACGGGGGGGCGCTCGGGCTACACCTTC. The gene calls are TRBV12-3 or TRBV12-4 and TRBJ1-2; weak D call: TRBD1 (6 bases). The CDR3 runs to 15 residues. V lost 8 bases to trimming and J lost 8 bases, with 24 bases between them.

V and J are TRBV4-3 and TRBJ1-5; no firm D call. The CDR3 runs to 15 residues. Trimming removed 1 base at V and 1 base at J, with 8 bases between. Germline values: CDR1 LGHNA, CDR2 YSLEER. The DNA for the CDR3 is TGCGCCAGCAGCCAAGTGCTGGAGAGCAATCAGCCCCAGCATTTT. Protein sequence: CASSQVLESNQPQHF.

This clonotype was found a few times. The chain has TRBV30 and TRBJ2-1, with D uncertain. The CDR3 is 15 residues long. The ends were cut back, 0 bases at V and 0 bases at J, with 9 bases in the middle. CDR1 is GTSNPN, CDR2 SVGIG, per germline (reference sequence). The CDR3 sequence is CAWSVKTFSYNEQFF. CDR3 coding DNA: TGTGCCTGGAGTGTAAAGACATTCTCCTACAATGAGCAGTTCTTC.

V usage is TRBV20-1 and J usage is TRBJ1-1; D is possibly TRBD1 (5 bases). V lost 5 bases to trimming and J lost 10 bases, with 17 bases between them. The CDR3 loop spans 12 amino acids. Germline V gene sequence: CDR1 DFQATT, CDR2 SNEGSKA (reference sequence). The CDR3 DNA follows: TGCAGTGCTCATAGGGACTTCGATACAGCTTTCTTT. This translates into CSAHRDFDTAFF.

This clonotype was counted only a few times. CDR3 in DNA: TGTGCCAGCAGCTTTGAGGGGTTCCCCCGGGAGACCCAGTACTTC. Translating gives CASSFEGFPRETQYF. The chain links TRBV7-2 to TRBJ2-5, with D possibly being TRBD1 or TRBD2 (5 bases each). The CDR3 contains 15 residues. The germline V gene has CDR1 SGHTA and CDR2 FQGNSA. The V gene lost 3 bases and the J gene lost 5 bases, with 16 bases spanning the gap.

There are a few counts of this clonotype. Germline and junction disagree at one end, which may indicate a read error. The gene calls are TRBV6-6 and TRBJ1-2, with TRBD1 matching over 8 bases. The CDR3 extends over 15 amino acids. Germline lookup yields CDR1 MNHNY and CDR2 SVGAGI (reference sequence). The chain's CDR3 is CASSSGQGVDYGYTF. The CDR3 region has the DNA TGTGCCAGTAGTTCTGGACAGGGTGTTGACTATGGCTACACCTTC.

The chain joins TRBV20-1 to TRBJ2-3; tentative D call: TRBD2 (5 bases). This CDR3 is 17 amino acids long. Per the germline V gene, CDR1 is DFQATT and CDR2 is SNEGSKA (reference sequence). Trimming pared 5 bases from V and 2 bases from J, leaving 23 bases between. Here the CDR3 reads CSAPSPFRGWYTDTQYF. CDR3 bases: TGCAGTGCTCCTAGCCCCTTTAGAGGGTGGTACACAGATACGCAGTATTTT.